These 21 T cell receptor beta chains originate from one sample sequenced in a study of blood T cells in healthy people across ages. PCR was performed a second time for about 7 to 11 cycles using a sample-barcoded 5' primer and a J-beta primer mix. One entry per CDR3 protein results from TCRdb running MiXCR on the 5' RACE reads. In the table there are roughly 500,000 distinct CDR3 sequences, nearly 25% of which are singletons. These data were also reused for a study on T cells of mothers and their children.

The sample consisted of blood. These receptors all stem from a boy aged 5-17 years in good health.

This clonotype was counted a few times. The genes are TRBV6-5 and TRBJ1-6; no definite D call. The CDR3 is 16 residues long. Trimming pared 0 bases from V and 9 bases from J, leaving 15 bases between. Germline assignment: CDR1 MNHEY and CDR2 SVGAGI. The CDR3, as DNA: TGTGCCAGCAGTTACTCGGGTTCTTCCTCAGCTTCACCCCTCCACTTT. As protein: CASSYSGSSSASPLHF.

As DNA, the CDR3 is TGTGCCAGCAGCTCTGTACTAGCGGGGGCCGTCTGGGATACGCAGTATTTT. It is translated as CASSSVLAGAVWDTQYF. The rearrangement uses TRBV7-9 and TRBJ2-3; 11 nucleotides align to TRBD2. Germline V gene sequence: CDR1 SEHNR, CDR2 FQNEAQ (reference sequence). V was clipped by 4 bases and J by 6 bases; unmatched bases: 12. This CDR3 spans 17 amino acids. The full variable domain, rest sourced from reference TRBV7-9 and TRBJ2-3, is DTGVSQNPRHKITKRGQNVTFRCDPISEHNRLYWYRQTLGQGPEFLTYFQNEAQLEKSRLLSDRFSAERPKGSFSTLEIQRTEQGDSAMYLCASSSVLAGAVWDTQYFGPGTRLTVL.

The V and J genes are TRBV9 and TRBJ2-5; tentative D call: TRBD1 (7 bases). Germline V gene lookup returns CDR1 SGDLS and CDR2 YYNGEE. V lost 3 bases, J lost 13 bases, and 16 bases lay in between. This CDR3 is 12 amino acids long. For the CDR3, the DNA is TGTGCCAGCAGCGAGACAGACAGGGAGGTGTACTTC. As protein: CASSETDREVYF. The full variable domain, its missing parts supplied by reference TRBV9 and TRBJ2-5, is DSGVTQTPKHLITATGQRVTLRCSPRSGDLSVYWYQQSLDQGLQFLIQYYNGEERAKGNILERFSAQQFPDLHSELNLSSLELGDSALYFCASSETDREVYFGPGTRLLVL.

The genes are TRBV11-2 and TRBJ1-1; D may be TRBD1 (6 bases). The V gene's germline CDR1 is SGHAT and CDR2 FQNNGV. This CDR3 is built from 17 residues. Trimming stripped 1 base from V and 4 bases from J, with 19 bases between. CDR3 amino acids: CASSLGRGGRGGTEAFF. For the CDR3, the DNA is TGTGCCAGCAGCTTAGGTAGAGGGGGGCGGGGAGGCACTGAAGCTTTCTTT.

V is TRBV4-1 and J is TRBJ2-3; D uncertain. Deletions cut 4 bases from V and 0 bases from J, with 14 bases between. In germline, CDR1 is MGHRA, CDR2 YSYEKL. The CDR3 is made up of 16 amino acids. The DNA of the CDR3 is TGCGCCAGCAGCCGATCTAATCCTCAGAGCACAGATACGCAGTATTTT. Protein product: CASSRSNPQSTDTQYF.

V and J are TRBV20-1 and TRBJ1-2; 7 bases line up with TRBD1. Germline V lookup: CDR1 DFQATT, CDR2 SNEGSKA (reference sequence). The CDR3 covers 13 residues. V lost 7 bases and J lost 4; bases outside the gene matches: 9. As DNA, the CDR3 is TGCAGTGTTATGACAGGGAACGGCTATGGCTACACCTTC. It specifies CSVMTGNGYGYTF.

This sequence joins TRBV19 and TRBJ2-5, with 7 bases fitting TRBD2. J lost 1 base, V lost 2 bases, and 10 bases had no gene match. Germline assignment: CDR1 LNHDA and CDR2 SQIVND (reference sequence). The CDR3 covers 17 residues. The CDR3 region is CASSIWEGQGFQETQYF. The CDR3 coding sequence is TGTGCCAGTAGTATATGGGAGGGCCAGGGCTTCCAAGAGACCCAGTACTTC.

The rearrangement joins TRBV5-1 to TRBJ2-1; D unclear. This CDR3 has 13 residues. Germline CDR1 reads SGHRS; CDR2 reads YFSETQ. V was cut by 6 bases and J by 4 bases, with 11 bases left in between. The CDR3 DNA follows: TGCGCCAGCACCCAGTTTCTTTACAATGAGCAGTTCTTC. Translating it yields CASTQFLYNEQFF.

Turning to this clonotype: One end of the junction is discordant with germline, which a read error may explain. V usage is TRBV7-7 and J usage is TRBJ2-2; 8 nucleotides match TRBD1. CDR1 and CDR2 from the germline V gene are SSHAT and FNYEAQ (reference sequence). The CDR3 length is 16 residues. The CDR3 region has the DNA TGTGCTAGCAGCTCTCGACAGGGGCAGGACACCGGGGAGCTGTTTTTT. The encoded protein is CASSSRQGQDTGELFF.

The J gene is TRBJ2-3, the V gene TRBV5-5; D not resolved. CDR3 length: 16 amino acids. Germline CDR1 and CDR2: SGHKS and YYEKEE (reference sequence). The V end was cut by 3 bases, the J end by 0 bases, with 14 bases between. CDR3 protein: CASSSIVSTSTDTQYF. For the CDR3, the DNA is TGTGCCAGCAGCTCGATAGTCTCTACTAGCACAGATACGCAGTATTTT. The entire variable domain, with the rest obtained from reference TRBV5-5 and TRBJ2-3, is as follows: DAGVTQSPTHLIKTRGQQVTLRCSPISGHKSVSWYQQVLGQGPQFIFQYYEKEERGRGNFPDRFSARQFPNYSSELNVNALLLGDSALYLCASSSIVSTSTDTQYFGPGTRLTVL.

This clonotype was counted only a few times. This chain joins TRBV12-3 or TRBV12-4 and TRBJ2-1; TRBD2 matches 12 bases. The V and J ends lost 2 bases and 4 bases, in that order; junction bases with no gene match: 6. The CDR3 covers 17 residues. The CDR3 DNA reads TGTGCCAGCAGTTTACTAGCGGGGGGGCTGAGGTACAATGAGCAGTTCTTC. Amino acids: CASSLLAGGLRYNEQFF.

The CDR3 DNA reads TGCGCCAGCAGCTTGGAAGGCGGCCGTAGATCACCCCTCCACTTT. This translates into CASSLEGGRRSPLHF. This sequence joins TRBV5-1 and TRBJ1-6; no definite D call. The CDR3 is made up of 15 amino acids. V dropped 0 bases and J dropped 10 bases, with 14 bases sitting between them. Germline CDR1 reads SGHRS; CDR2 reads YFSETQ.

This clonotype was recorded a few times. The chain links TRBV28 to TRBJ1-1, with 9 bases fitting TRBD1. Germline CDR1 reads MDHEN; CDR2 reads SYDVKM. CDR3 length: 15 amino acids. Losses at the gene ends were 1 base for V and 3 bases for J; bases not matched to a gene: 3. The CDR3 spells CASSLSTGGYTEAFF. CDR3 coding DNA: TGTGCCAGCAGTTTATCCACAGGGGGCTACACTGAAGCTTTCTTT.

This clonotype was counted between two and nine times. The chain couples TRBV20-1 to TRBJ2-7; the D is unclear. Trimming took off 0 bases at V and 10 bases at J, with 10 bases between the two ends. In germline, CDR1 is DFQATT, CDR2 SNEGSKA (reference sequence). The length of the CDR3 is 11 residues. CDR3 protein: CSARDYGAQYF. DNA of the CDR3: TGCAGTGCTAGAGATTATGGTGCCCAGTACTTC.

This clonotype was seen only a few times. J is TRBJ1-1 and V is TRBV29-1; 7 bases match TRBD1. This CDR3 contains 13 residues. Losses at the gene ends were 7 bases for V and 4 bases for J; bases not matched to a gene: 9. CDR1 is SQVTM, CDR2 ANQGSEA, per germline. The CDR3 here is CSDRQGGFTEAFF. The CDR3 DNA reads TGCAGCGACCGACAGGGTGGGTTCACTGAAGCTTTCTTT.

The chain couples TRBV11-2 to TRBJ2-1; TRBD2 aligns across 8 bases. The V segment lost 6 bases and the J segment 7 bases; nucleotides outside the gene matches: 8. Germline CDR1 SGHAT, CDR2 FQNNGV. This CDR3 has 14 amino acids. Here the CDR3 DNA reads TGTGCCAGCAGTCAGAGTAGCGGGGCGAATGAGCAGTTCTTC. Amino acid sequence: CASSQSSGANEQFF.

This clonotype was seen a handful of times. This chain connects TRBV29-1 to TRBJ2-2; D might be TRBD2 (5 bases). Per the germline V gene, CDR1 is SQVTM and CDR2 is ANQGSEA. CDR3 length: 12 residues. Deletions cut 7 bases from V and 4 bases from J, with 10 bases between. CDR3: CSAMRVTGELFF. The CDR3 DNA follows: TGCAGCGCCATGAGGGTCACCGGGGAGCTGTTTTTT.

The genes are TRBV27 and TRBJ2-5, with 8 bases fitting TRBD1. The end of the DNA fits TRBJ2-7 better, so the J call may be wrong. Germline CDR1 is MNHEY and CDR2 is SMNVEV (reference sequence). The CDR3 has 14 residues. The chain's CDR3 is CASSSRTGRHEQYF. The DNA for the CDR3 is TGTGCCAGCAGTTCCAGGACAGGGAGACACGAGCAGTACTTC.

This clonotype has a handful of counts. This rearrangement joins TRBV4-3 to TRBJ2-1; D remains ambiguous. V lost 0 bases and J 1 base, leaving 7 bases between the germline ends. The CDR3 totals 15 residues. CDR1 and CDR2 (germline): LGHNA, YSLEER. CDR3 nucleotide sequence: TGCGCCAGCAGCCAAGATCCTAGATCCTACAATGAGCAGTTCTTC. It is translated as CASSQDPRSYNEQFF.

A word on this clonotype: A much larger clone differs from this one at a single base, so this may be a read error. The CDR3 DNA reads as TGCAGTGCTAGACCATTTAGCGGGAGGGTGTCCTACAATGAGCAGTTCTTC. It encodes CSARPFSGRVSYNEQFF. The J gene is TRBJ2-1, the V gene TRBV20-1; 11 bases match TRBD2. This CDR3 comprises 17 residues. The V gene end was trimmed by 2 bases and the J gene end by 1 base; junction bases not matched to a gene: 7. CDR1 DFQATT and CDR2 SNEGSKA come from the germline V gene (reference sequence).

This clonotype occurred a few times. The CDR3 protein is CASSLDPANTEAFF. Here the CDR3 DNA reads TGTGCCAGCAGCTTAGATCCGGCGAACACTGAAGCTTTCTTT. V usage is TRBV7-6 and J usage is TRBJ1-1, with D unclear. Germline CDR1 SGHVS, CDR2 FNYEAQ. The CDR3 has 14 amino acids. Trimming removed 1 base at V and 1 base at J, with 7 bases between. The whole variable domain, remainder taken from reference TRBV7-6 and TRBJ1-1, is GAGVSQSPRYKVTKRGQDVALRCDPISGHVSLYWYRQALGQGPEFLTYFNYEAQQDKSGLPNDRFSAERPEGSISTLTIQRTEQRDSAMYRCASSLDPANTEAFFGQGTRLTVV.